A selection of T cell receptor beta chains follows, all from one sample in a study of cytomegalovirus exposure and HLA in healthy donors. Method: immunoSEQ multiplex PCR; TCRdb's copy keeps in-frame clones and lacks some. The sample has roughly 100,000 clones, 10% seen once. Sequencing was performed on PBMCs. Receptors were obtained from a man in his forties in good health and CMV-seropositive. CDR3s include the opening cysteine and the closing phenylalanine or tryptophan. D genes are given only for firm matches. Expanded clones get a size class; other rows say once, few or many, or leave the size out.

v_gene	j_gene	abundance	d_gene	CDR3nt	CDR3aa
TRBV4-1	TRBJ1-2	few	.	TGCGCCAGCAGCCAAAGACAGGCCGCTAACTATGGCTACACCTTC	CASSQRQAANYGYTF
TRBV9	TRBJ2-3	.	.	TGTGCCAGCAGCGTTGACGAGGCAGATACGCAGTATTTT	CASSVDEADTQYF
TRBV6-6	TRBJ1-4	.	.	TGTGCCAGCAGTCCCCTAGGTGCAACTAATGAAAAACTGTTTTTT	CASSPLGATNEKLFF
TRBV18	TRBJ2-7	few	.	TGTGCCAGCTCACCAGCCCAGGCGGGAGAGCAGTACTTC	CASSPAQAGEQYF
TRBV7-9	TRBJ1-2	.	.	TGTGCCAGCAGCTTAGAAGGGGGAATCTATGGCTACACCTTC	CASSLEGGIYGYTF
TRBV11-2	TRBJ1-2	few	TRBD1	TGTGCCAGCAGCTTAGTCGGACCACCAGGGGGAAGTGGCTACACCTTC	CASSLVGPPGGSGYTF
TRBV19	TRBJ1-2	few	.	TGTGCCAGTAGTACACAGGGAGGGGAAGCTGGCTACACCTTC	CASSTQGGEAGYTF
TRBV6-5	TRBJ1-5	.	TRBD1	TGTGCCAGCAGTTACAGGGGGCATCAGCCCCAGCATTTT	CASSYRGHQPQHF
TRBV5-4	TRBJ2-4	.	.	TGTGCCAGCAGCTTAAGGGGGGGCAAAAACATTCAGTACTTC	CASSLRGGKNIQYF
TRBV23-1	TRBJ2-7	.	TRBD1	TGCGCCAGCAATCTCTTCCGGGACAGCGAATACGAGCAGTACTTC	CASNLFRDSEYEQYF
TRBV7-9	TRBJ2-7	few	TRBD2	TGTGCCAGCAGCTTTTCTGGACTAGCGGGAGACCACGAGCAGTACTTC	CASSFSGLAGDHEQYF
TRBV27	TRBJ2-7	few	.	TGTGCCAGCAGTTATCAGGGTCGGTACGAGCAGTACTTC	CASSYQGRYEQYF
TRBV16	TRBJ1-4	.	.	TGTGCCAGCAGCCGCCAGTACGGCGGGGAAAAACTGTTTTTT	CASSRQYGGEKLFF
TRBV5-1	TRBJ1-3	.	.	TGCGCCAGCAGCTTGGACGGCTGGGCCGACTCTGGAAACACCATATATTTT	CASSLDGWADSGNTIYF
TRBV30	TRBJ2-1	few	TRBD2	TGTGCCTGGAGCCCTAGCGGGAGGGAAAATGAGCAGTTCTTC	CAWSPSGRENEQFF
TRBV10-3	TRBJ2-3	.	TRBD1	TGTGCCATCAGTGGGACAGGGCTCAGCACAGATACGCAGTATTTT	CAISGTGLSTDTQYF
TRBV6-1	TRBJ1-1	few	.	TGTGCCAGCAGTGAAGCACAGGGAATCCACACTGAAGCTTTCTTT	CASSEAQGIHTEAFF
TRBV5-5	TRBJ1-1	few	.	TGTGCCAGCAGCTTGGACGCGGTGAACACTGAAGCTTTCTTT	CASSLDAVNTEAFF
TRBV9	TRBJ2-3	.	.	TGTGCCAGCAGCGGAGGAATAGGGGTGGGCACAGATACGCAGTATTTT	CASSGGIGVGTDTQYF
TRBV11-3	TRBJ2-3	.	.	TGTGCCAGCCAGGGGTTTGCAGATACGCAGTATTTT	CASQGFADTQYF
TRBV27	TRBJ2-7	.	.	TGTGCCAGCAGGAGGGACTTATCCTACGAGCAGTACTTC	CASRRDLSYEQYF
TRBV23-1	TRBJ1-3	.	.	TGCGCCAGCAGTCCCCGACCGTTCCTCGGGAACACCATATATTTT	CASSPRPFLGNTIYF
TRBV5-1	TRBJ1-3	few	.	TGCGCCAGCAGCTTGGATTACACGACTGGAAACACCATATATTTT	CASSLDYTTGNTIYF
TRBV28	TRBJ1-2	.	.	TGTGCCACCCAGAGGGGGATCGGGGGCTACACCTTC	CATQRGIGGYTF
TRBV7-2	TRBJ2-6	.	TRBD1	TGTGCCAGCAGCCAATGGACAGGGCCTGGGGCCAACGTCCTGACTTTC	CASSQWTGPGANVLTF
TRBV7-3	TRBJ2-1	few	TRBD2	TGTGCCAGCAGCTCTAGCGGGAGGGAGTACAATGAGCAGTTCTTC	CASSSSGREYNEQFF
TRBV5-4	TRBJ2-5	.	TRBD1	TGTGCCAGCAGCCTACCCACAGGGGGGGAGACCCAGTACTTC	CASSLPTGGETQYF
TRBV28	TRBJ2-7	few	.	TGTGCCAGCAGTTTAATTGGAGGGAAGGGGCGCGAGCAGTACTTC	CASSLIGGKGREQYF
TRBV9	TRBJ2-2	.	.	TGTGCCAGCAGTTTAACAGGGTCCGGGGAGCTGTTTTTT	CASSLTGSGELFF
TRBV6-5	TRBJ2-5	.	TRBD2	TGTGCCAGCAGTCCCGGGACTAGAGGGATAGAGACCCAGTACTTC	CASSPGTRGIETQYF
TRBV19	TRBJ1-5	.	.	TGTGCCAGTAGTATTTCCTACGGGTATAGCAATCAGCCCCAGCATTTT	CASSISYGYSNQPQHF
TRBV10-1	TRBJ2-7	few	TRBD2	TGCGCCAGCAGTGAGGGGGAAGCGGGAGGATACAGCTCCTACGAGCAGTACTTC	CASSEGEAGGYSSYEQYF
TRBV5-4	TRBJ1-1	few	TRBD1	TGTGCCAGCAGAGGACAGGGTGCTGAAGCTTTCTTT	CASRGQGAEAFF
TRBV2	TRBJ2-1	few	TRBD2	TGTGCCAGCAGAGGACTAGCGGGAACTCCCAATGAGCAGTTCTTC	CASRGLAGTPNEQFF
TRBV7-9	TRBJ2-7	.	TRBD1	TGTGCCAGCAGCATCTGGACAGGGGGCTCCTACGAGCAGTACTTC	CASSIWTGGSYEQYF
TRBV7-2	TRBJ1-4	few	.	TGTGCCAGCAGCCGAGCGGGGGTCAGCGAAAAACTGTTTTTT	CASSRAGVSEKLFF
TRBV5-6	TRBJ1-1	.	.	TGTGCCAGCAGCTACTACAGGGATCAAGCTTTCTTT	CASSYYRDQAFF
TRBV6-1	TRBJ2-2	.	TRBD2	TGTGCCAGCGTTCTAGCGGCGAACACCGGGGAGCTGTTTTTT	CASVLAANTGELFF
TRBV28	TRBJ2-6	.	.	TGTGCCAGCAAATCCCCCGGGACAACCCAATTTTCTGGGGCCAACGTCCTGACTTTC	CASKSPGTTQFSGANVLTF
TRBV5-6	TRBJ2-7	.	TRBD2	TGTGCCAGCAGCTTGGGGGCTAGCGGGAGCGATATGGTGAGCGAGCAGTACTTC	CASSLGASGSDMVSEQYF
TRBV7-3	TRBJ2-1	.	TRBD2	TGTGCCAGCAGCTTAACGTACAGCGGGACCAGCTCCTACAATGAGCAGTTCTTC	CASSLTYSGTSSYNEQFF
TRBV28	TRBJ2-7	few	.	TGTGCCAGCAGTCTCGATCCCGGAGGGTCGTACTTC	CASSLDPGGSYF
TRBV19	TRBJ1-1	.	.	TGTGCCAGTAGTACCACAGGGTTTAGGACTGAAGCTTTCTTT	CASSTTGFRTEAFF
TRBV12-5	TRBJ1-6	.	.	TGTGCTAGTGGTTTGCAGGGAACGAATTCACCCCTCCACTTT	CASGLQGTNSPLHF
TRBV6-5	TRBJ2-2	few	.	TGTGCCAGCAGTTACTCCTCCGGGAGGAACACCGGGGAGCTGTTTTTT	CASSYSSGRNTGELFF
TRBV6-1	TRBJ2-1	few	TRBD2	TGTGCCAGCAGTGAAGAGCCGCGCGGGAGGGTATATTACAATGAGCAGTTCTTC	CASSEEPRGRVYYNEQFF
TRBV7-2	TRBJ2-1	.	TRBD2	TGTGCCAGCAGCTCATGGGGACTAGCGGGTGAGAATGAGCAGTTCTTC	CASSSWGLAGENEQFF
TRBV29-1	TRBJ2-7	few	TRBD2	TGCAGCGTTGAAACTAGCGGAGCTTACGAGCAGTACTTC	CSVETSGAYEQYF
TRBV28	TRBJ2-7	.	TRBD1	TGTGCCAGCAGTTTATCCACGACAGGGCTCTACGAGCAGTACTTC	CASSLSTTGLYEQYF
TRBV5-4	TRBJ2-6	few	.	TGTGCCAGCAGCTCGGGAAATCGTCGCTCTGGGGCCAACGTCCTGACTTTC	CASSSGNRRSGANVLTF
TRBV10-3	TRBJ2-1	few	TRBD1	TGTGCCATCAGTGAAGACGGGACAGGGGGCAAAGGTGAGCAGTTCTTC	CAISEDGTGGKGEQFF
TRBV4-3	TRBJ2-1	.	TRBD2	TGCGCCAGCAGCCAAGAGACTAGCGGCTCCTACAATGAGCAGTTCTTC	CASSQETSGSYNEQFF
TRBV28	TRBJ2-1	.	.	TGTGCCAGCAGTTGGGGGACACCTTACAATGAGCAGTTCTTC	CASSWGTPYNEQFF
TRBV21-1	TRBJ2-7	.	.	TGTGCCAGACGCCCGGGACAGGGCATCTACGAGCAGTACTTC	CARRPGQGIYEQYF
TRBV2	TRBJ2-2	few	.	TGTGCCAGCAGTGGGCAGGGGAGGACTAGCGGGGAGCTGTTTTTT	CASSGQGRTSGELFF
TRBV2	TRBJ2-5	few	.	TGTGCCAGCCTCCTAGAGCGTGCCTTGGGGTACTTC	CASLLERALGYF
TRBV4-1	TRBJ2-3	.	TRBD2	TGCGCCAGCAGCCCCCCAGCGGGAGGGGCAGATACGCAGTATTTT	CASSPPAGGADTQYF
TRBV7-2	TRBJ2-1	.	.	TGTGCCAGCAGCTTAGTAGGGGCGGTGGGCAATGAGCAGTTCTTC	CASSLVGAVGNEQFF
TRBV5-6	TRBJ2-7	few	TRBD2	TGTGCCAGCAGCTTGCGAAGCGGGAGCTACGAGCAGTACTTC	CASSLRSGSYEQYF